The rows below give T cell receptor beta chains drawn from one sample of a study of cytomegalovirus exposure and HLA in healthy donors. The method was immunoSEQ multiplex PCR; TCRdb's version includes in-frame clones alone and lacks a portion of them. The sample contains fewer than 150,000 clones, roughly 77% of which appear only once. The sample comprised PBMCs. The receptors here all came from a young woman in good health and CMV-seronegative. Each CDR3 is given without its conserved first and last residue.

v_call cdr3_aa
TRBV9 ASSVARDRSTSGGANGELF
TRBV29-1 SVVGLAGVGHEQY
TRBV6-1 ASRPGLAGKDEQY
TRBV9 ASSVGDRNTGELF
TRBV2 ASKRTGGQQSTEAF
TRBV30 AWRQPLLTGRNSYNSPLH
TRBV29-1 SVGSGQETQY
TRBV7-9 ASSLGGLDYGYT
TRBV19 ASSHPGQGRNTIY
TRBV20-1 SANSQETQY
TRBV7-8 ASSKGAGEKLF
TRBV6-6 ASRPGQGARETQY